Here is one TCR beta chain with its context. Authors' analysis steps: For nucleated cells, counts were estimated from reference gene primer amplification. Sequencing used immunoSEQ multiplex PCR; TCRdb keeps in-frame clones, though not all of them. V, J and clone size are those of that table, while D and trimming were read from the DNA. The sample contains under 200,000 clones, 85% to 90% of which appear only once. This entry comes from a study of blood T cell repertoires in COVID-19. Turning to the study itself: Both acute and convalescent COVID-19 samples were obtained from the United States, Italy and Spain. From T cells, B-cell-depleted T cells, or PBMCs came the material, which was cDNA or gDNA.

The sequencing input was peripheral blood. This receptor was taken from an elderly woman in a cohort sampled during active or convalescent COVID-19.

The CDR3 DNA reads TGTGCCTGGAGGAAACAGGGAAATTCACCCCTCCACTTT. Translated, it gives CAWRKQGNSPLHF. The rearrangement uses TRBV30 and TRBJ1-6; a possible D gene is TRBD1 (6 bases). Germline loops: CDR1 GTSNPN, CDR2 SVGIG (reference sequence). The CDR3 is made up of 13 amino acids. V was shortened by 3 bases and J by 7 bases, with 10 bases between the two germline ends.